The next 2 T cell receptor beta chains were all read from a single sample in a study of OX40 agonist ivuxolimab in advanced cancers. Clones were read by immunoSEQ multiplex PCR, and TCRdb kept only the in-frame ones, dropping some. The data contain about 85,000 clones, approximately 79% of them seen just once; the ten biggest clones take up approximately 7%. Sequences were derived from CD4+ or CD8+ T cells sorted from blood, sampled in a trial of the OX40 agonist ivuxolimab. These TCRs come from an adult with an advanced solid tumor such as melanoma, head and neck, liver or kidney cancer.

This chain links TRBV6-5 with TRBJ2-3, with a possible D match to TRBD2 (6 bases). V was clipped by 8 bases and J by 4 bases, with 19 bases between them. Looked up from germline, CDR1 is MNHEY and CDR2 is SVGAGI. The CDR3 contains 15 residues. The CDR3 sequence is CASGEAPSVPDTQYF. DNA of the CDR3: TGTGCCAGCGGGGAGGCACCCTCGGTCCCAGATACGCAGTATTTT.

The V and J genes are TRBV21-1 and TRBJ2-7; the D segment call TRBD2 is taken from the table without a DNA check. TRBV21-1 is listed as a pseudogene. CDR3 length equals 15 residues. The CDR3 region is CASSKAPRVGYEQYF. The CDR3 DNA sequence: TGTGCCAGCAGCAAAGCGCCGCGGGTGGGCTACGAGCAGTACTTC.